The rows below give T cell receptor beta chains drawn from one sample of a study of OX40 agonist ivuxolimab in advanced cancers. Sequencing used immunoSEQ multiplex PCR; TCRdb keeps in-frame clones, though not all of them. The sample has about 53,000 clones; 79% are singletons. The sequences come from CD4+ or CD8+ T cells sorted from blood, collected in a trial of the OX40 agonist ivuxolimab. The receptors stem from an adult with an advanced solid tumor such as melanoma, head and neck, liver or kidney cancer. Each CDR3 is given with its conserved first and last residue. Each record gives: J gene, CDR3 length, D gene, V gene, clone size, CDR3 DNA, CDR3 protein. The D gene is left open where the match is weak. Size is stated for part of the rows, as once, few or many counts, or as a class when the clone is expanded.

J: TRBJ1-5
length: 15
D: .
V: TRBV7-2
size: .
DNA: TGTGCCAGCAGCGACACAGGATATAGCAATCAGCCCCAGCATTTT
CDR3: CASSDTGYSNQPQHF

J: TRBJ1-2
length: 15
D: TRBD1
V: TRBV27
size: .
DNA: TGTGCCAGCAGCCGAGACAGGGGCCGGGGCTATGGCTACACCTTC
CDR3: CASSRDRGRGYGYTF

J: TRBJ1-4
length: 14
D: TRBD1
V: TRBV5-1
size: .
DNA: TGCGCCAGCAGCGTGGGACAGGGGAATGAAAAACTGTTTTTT
CDR3: CASSVGQGNEKLFF

J: TRBJ1-2
length: 12
D: TRBD1
V: TRBV29-1
size: .
DNA: TGCAGCGTTCTTGAAGGGGGCGATGGCTACACCTTC
CDR3: CSVLEGGDGYTF

J: TRBJ2-3
length: 13
D: .
V: TRBV5-1
size: once
DNA: TGCGCCAGCAGCTTGCCTAGCACAGATACGCAGTATTTT
CDR3: CASSLPSTDTQYF

J: TRBJ2-3
length: 14
D: .
V: TRBV11-3
size: once
DNA: TGTGCCAGCAGCTCGAGTTGGGGCACAGATACGCAGTATTTT
CDR3: CASSSSWGTDTQYF

J: TRBJ1-3
length: 15
D: TRBD1
V: TRBV4-1
size: few
DNA: TGCGCCAGCAGCCCCAGACAGGGTCACGGAAACACCATATATTTT
CDR3: CASSPRQGHGNTIYF

J: TRBJ2-7
length: 14
D: .
V: TRBV5-1
size: .
DNA: TGCGCCAGCCGTTTGCAGACGAGCTCCTACGAGCAGTACTTC
CDR3: CASRLQTSSYEQYF

J: TRBJ2-7
length: 15
D: .
V: TRBV7-2
size: .
DNA: TGTGCCAGCAGCGCGTCCGGGACATATTCCTACGAGCAGTACTTC
CDR3: CASSASGTYSYEQYF

J: TRBJ2-3
length: 15
D: TRBD2
V: TRBV11-3
size: .
DNA: TGTGCCAGCAGCTTAGACGGGAGGGCCACAGATACGCAGTATTTT
CDR3: CASSLDGRATDTQYF

J: TRBJ1-2
length: 12
D: .
V: TRBV25-1
size: .
DNA: TGTGCCAGCAGTGAATATAGCCATGGCTACACCTTC
CDR3: CASSEYSHGYTF

J: TRBJ2-1
length: 20
D: TRBD2
V: TRBV19
size: .
DNA: TGTGCCAGTAGTAATCCCAGACTAGCGGGGGGGTTCAGCTCCTACAATGAGCAGTTCTTC
CDR3: CASSNPRLAGGFSSYNEQFF

J: TRBJ2-6
length: 15
D: .
V: TRBV27
size: few
DNA: TGTGCCAGCAGTCACGGACCTGCTGGGGCCAACGTCCTGACTTTC
CDR3: CASSHGPAGANVLTF

J: TRBJ2-3
length: 18
D: .
V: TRBV13
size: .
DNA: TGTGCCAGCAGCTTAAAAGGATGGGCGGGCACGACCACAGATACGCAGTATTTT
CDR3: CASSLKGWAGTTTDTQYF

J: TRBJ2-5
length: 18
D: TRBD2
V: TRBV29-1
size: .
DNA: TGCAGCGTTGCCGGAGAGAAGGGACTAGCGGTCATCCAAGAGACCCAGTACTTC
CDR3: CSVAGEKGLAVIQETQYF

J: TRBJ2-3
length: 15
D: TRBD1
V: TRBV28
size: .
DNA: TGTGCCAGCACCTTAGGGGGCTCGGGCACAGATACGCAGTATTTT
CDR3: CASTLGGSGTDTQYF

J: TRBJ2-6
length: 18
D: TRBD1
V: TRBV5-1
size: .
DNA: TGCGCCAGCAGCTTGGAGGGGACAGGGGTCGCTGGGGCCAACGTCCTGACTTTC
CDR3: CASSLEGTGVAGANVLTF

J: TRBJ2-1
length: 14
D: .
V: TRBV6-5
size: .
DNA: TGCGCCAGCAGTTACTCGATTGCGGGCAATGAGCAGTTCTTC
CDR3: CASSYSIAGNEQFF

J: TRBJ2-2
length: 14
D: .
V: TRBV29-1
size: .
DNA: TGCAGCGTTGAGAGGGGGGTCGGAGCCGGGGAGCTGTTTTTT
CDR3: CSVERGVGAGELFF

J: TRBJ1-5
length: 13
D: TRBD1
V: TRBV7-2
size: .
DNA: TGTGCCAGCAGGGGACAGGCAAATCAGCCCCAGCATTTT
CDR3: CASRGQANQPQHF

J: TRBJ2-1
length: 17
D: TRBD2
V: TRBV27
size: .
DNA: TGTGCCAGCAGTTTCCTTACTAGCGGGAGGGCCAAGGGCGAGCAGTTCTTC
CDR3: CASSFLTSGRAKGEQFF

J: TRBJ2-1
length: 16
D: TRBD2
V: TRBV5-4
size: .
DNA: TGTGCCAGCAGCTTGGGGGCTAGCGGCGCCTACAATGAGCAGTTCTTC
CDR3: CASSLGASGAYNEQFF

J: TRBJ2-1
length: 13
D: .
V: TRBV27
size: .
DNA: TGTGCCAGCAGGTCAGGCCACTACAATGAGCAGTTCTTC
CDR3: CASRSGHYNEQFF

J: TRBJ2-7
length: 14
D: .
V: TRBV19
size: .
DNA: TGTGCCAGTAGTATTAGGACAGACTTCTACGAGCAGTACTTC
CDR3: CASSIRTDFYEQYF

J: TRBJ2-2
length: 16
D: TRBD2
V: TRBV6-1
size: .
DNA: TGTGCCAGCAGTGATCAGGCTAGCGGGGGGACCGGGGAGCTGTTTTTT
CDR3: CASSDQASGGTGELFF

J: TRBJ2-7
length: 15
D: TRBD2
V: TRBV19
size: .
DNA: TGTGCCAGTAGCCGGGGGCGGGAGGTATCTAACGAGCAGTACTTC
CDR3: CASSRGREVSNEQYF

J: TRBJ1-4
length: 13
D: .
V: TRBV19
size: .
DNA: TGTGCCAGTAGCTCTCCGGGCAGGAGAAAACTGTTTTTT
CDR3: CASSSPGRRKLFF

J: TRBJ2-2
length: 11
D: TRBD2
V: TRBV25-1
size: .
DNA: TGTGCCAGCCCTAAGGAGCGGGGAGCTGTTTTT
CDR3: CASPKERGAVF

J: TRBJ2-7
length: 14
D: .
V: TRBV2
size: .
DNA: TGTGCCAGCAGTGAAGCTGGGGGGCCCTACGAGCAGTACTTC
CDR3: CASSEAGGPYEQYF

J: TRBJ2-1
length: 12
D: .
V: TRBV7-9
size: few
DNA: TGTGCCAGCAGCTTCAGATACAATGAGCAGTTCTTC
CDR3: CASSFRYNEQFF

J: TRBJ2-3
length: 14
D: .
V: TRBV9
size: once
DNA: TGTGCCAGCAGCGCGCAGGGTAGCACAGATACGCAGTATTTT
CDR3: CASSAQGSTDTQYF

J: TRBJ2-5
length: 14
D: .
V: TRBV2
size: .
DNA: TGTGCCAGCAGAGAGGACAGAGTACAAGAGACCCAGTACTTC
CDR3: CASREDRVQETQYF

J: TRBJ1-1
length: 13
D: .
V: TRBV6-4
size: .
DNA: TGTGCCAGCAGTGTGAGGGCCAACACTGAAGCTTTCTTT
CDR3: CASSVRANTEAFF

J: TRBJ2-5
length: 12
D: .
V: TRBV28
size: few
DNA: TGTGCCAGCGAAAACCTAGGGGAGACCCAGTACTTC
CDR3: CASENLGETQYF

J: TRBJ1-1
length: 14
D: TRBD1
V: TRBV9
size: .
DNA: TGTGCCAGCAGCGTGACAGGGGGCTACACTGAAGCTTTCTTT
CDR3: CASSVTGGYTEAFF

J: TRBJ1-2
length: 14
D: .
V: TRBV7-2
size: many
DNA: TGTGCCAGCAGCTCCCGGGACGGCAACTATGGCTACACCTTC
CDR3: CASSSRDGNYGYTF